Shown below are 17 T cell receptor beta chains from a single sample sequenced in a study of shared clonotypes between healthy human individuals. Clones were read by immunoSEQ multiplex PCR, and TCRdb kept only the in-frame ones, dropping some. The sample lists approximately 980,000 clones, approximately 76% occurring once. Sequences were obtained from memory CD4+ T cells sorted from blood. Subset here: CD45RA-negative fraction. These receptors were taken from a man in his late teens or twenties in good health.

This clone was recorded many times. The same CDR3 can be traced to other DNA sequences in this sample. V is TRBV12-5 and J is TRBJ2-1, with no clear D. The V gene's germline CDR1 is LGHNT and CDR2 FRNRAP. The CDR3 runs 12 residues. Deletions cut 1 base from V and 5 bases from J, with 3 bases between. The CDR3 DNA reads as TGTGCTAGTGGTTTGGGCCACAATGAGCAGTTCTTC. Its translation: CASGLGHNEQFF.

This chain links TRBV5-1 with TRBJ2-7; 9 nucleotides align to TRBD1. The V gene's germline CDR1 is SGHRS and CDR2 YFSETQ. The CDR3 runs 15 residues. V lost 0 bases and J lost 10; bases outside the gene matches: 11. CDR3 DNA: TGCGCCAGCAGCTTGGGCCGGGACAGGGCCCTCGGACAGTACTTC. Residues: CASSLGRDRALGQYF.

The chain has TRBV10-1 and TRBJ1-2, with 10 nucleotides matching TRBD1. V shed 8 bases and J 2 bases; nucleotides not matched to a gene: 5. Germline V gives CDR1 WNHNN, CDR2 SYGVQD (reference sequence). This CDR3 has 14 residues. For the CDR3, the DNA is TGCGCCAGCCCTCCGGGACAGGGGAACTATGGCTACACCTTC. Protein: CASPPGQGNYGYTF.

The rearrangement links TRBV21-1 to TRBJ2-7. TRBV21-1 is tagged as a pseudogene. This CDR3 contains 15 residues. The CDR3 loop reads CASSGCSRETYEQYF. Written as DNA, the CDR3 is TGTGCCAGCAGCGGATGTTCTAGGGAAACCTACGAGCAGTACTTC.

In nucleotides, the CDR3 is TGTGCCTTGACGGGACAGTCGCACTATGGCTACACCTTC. Its protein product is CALTGQSHYGYTF. V usage is TRBV30 and J usage is TRBJ1-2, with 7 bases lining up with TRBD1. J lost 3 bases, V lost 7 bases, and 8 bases had no gene match. CDR3 length: 13 residues. CDR1 is GTSNPN, CDR2 SVGIG, per germline (reference sequence).

The table lists this clone with many counts. This chain links TRBV27 with TRBJ2-7; D is unclear. V gave up 3 bases and J gave up 6 bases, with 18 bases separating them. Germline V gene sequence: CDR1 MNHEY, CDR2 SMNVEV (reference sequence). The CDR3 covers 15 residues. CDR3 amino acids: CASSFGPPIMGEQYF. The CDR3 DNA reads TGTGCCAGCAGTTTCGGCCCCCCTATAATGGGCGAGCAGTACTTC.

J is TRBJ1-1 and V is TRBV15; D remains unclear. Germline V lookup: CDR1 LNHNV, CDR2 YYDKDF (reference sequence). CDR3 size: 15 residues. With 0 bases removed from V and 0 bases from J, the gap between germline ends came to 8 bases. The CDR3 coding sequence is TGTGCCACCAGCAGAGATCTCGTACTGAACACTGAAGCTTTCTTT. It yields the protein CATSRDLVLNTEAFF.

The chain employs TRBV28 and TRBJ2-2; D is perhaps TRBD2 (5 bases). Germline loops: CDR1 MDHEN, CDR2 SYDVKM. Trimming took off 0 bases at V and 1 base at J, with 15 bases between the two ends. The CDR3 has 18 residues. CDR3 amino acids: CASSLWPGRGRNTGELFF. The CDR3 DNA reads as TGTGCCAGCAGTTTATGGCCGGGCCGGGGAAGGAACACCGGGGAGCTGTTTTTT.

The rearrangement uses TRBV7-3 and TRBJ2-5; possibly TRBD2 for D (5 bases). The CDR3 is 12 amino acids. V was shortened by 6 bases and J by 5 bases, with 10 bases between the two germline ends. The germline V gene encodes CDR1 SGHTA and CDR2 FQGTGA. CDR3 DNA: TGTGCCAGCAGTACTAGAGGGGAGACCCAGTACTTC. Translated, it gives CASSTRGETQYF.

This chain links TRBV7-8 with TRBJ2-7; 10 positions agree with TRBD2. Germline V gives CDR1 SGHVS, CDR2 FQNEAQ. CDR3 size: 16 residues. After removal of 0 bases from V and 7 bases from J, the junction contained 9 bases not matched to a gene. CDR3 nucleotides: TGTGCCAGCAGCTTAGCGCAGCGGGAGGGCCGGCGAGAGCAGTACTTC. Translation gives CASSLAQREGRREQYF.

This sequence joins TRBV11-2 and TRBJ2-3; unclear D gene. CDR1 SGHAT and CDR2 FQNNGV come from the germline V gene. V lost 5 bases and J lost 6, with 15 bases in between. The CDR3 loop spans 14 amino acids. The CDR3 loop reads CASSTLTTVDTQYF. For the CDR3, the DNA is TGTGCCAGCAGCACCTTAACGACGGTGGATACGCAGTATTTT.

J is TRBJ2-7 and V is TRBV4-1, with unresolved D. The CDR3 runs 12 residues. The V and J ends lost 0 bases and 5 bases respectively, with 5 bases between them. CDR1 and CDR2 from the germline V gene are MGHRA and YSYEKL. For the CDR3, the DNA is TGCGCCAGCAGCCAAGATGGAGACGAGCAGTACTTC. It specifies CASSQDGDEQYF.

Points on this clone: Compared with germline, one end of the junction differs, possibly owing to a read error. V is TRBV6-1 and J is TRBJ1-1; D is uncertain. Per the germline V gene, CDR1 is MNHNS and CDR2 is SASEGT. The CDR3 contains 13 residues. The CDR3 DNA is TGTGCCAGCAGGTCTTCAGTGAAGACTGAAGCTTTCTTT. Protein sequence: CASRSSVKTEAFF.

This clone was counted once. The chain carries TRBV4-1 and TRBJ1-4; D remains ambiguous. Germline V gene lookup returns CDR1 MGHRA and CDR2 YSYEKL. This CDR3 contains 12 residues. The V gene lost 0 bases and the J gene lost 8 bases, with 4 bases spanning the gap. The CDR3 nucleotides are TGCGCCAGCAGCCAAGATTCCGAAAAACTGTTTTTT. It is translated as CASSQDSEKLFF.

This chain uses TRBV19 with TRBJ2-5; a possible D gene is TRBD2 (5 bases). V lost 5 bases to trimming and J lost 5 bases, with 12 bases between them. This CDR3 spans 13 amino acids. CDR1 and CDR2 (germline): LNHDA, SQIVND (reference sequence). The CDR3 region has the DNA TGTGCCAGTAGTCTGGGGTGGAGGGAGACCCAGTACTTC. Translation gives CASSLGWRETQYF.

This clone was seen only once. This chain uses TRBV6-5 with TRBJ1-3; no definite D call. Germline CDR1 and CDR2: MNHEY and SVGAGI. The CDR3 loop spans 15 amino acids. Trimming cost V 4 bases and J 0 bases, with 10 bases left between them. The CDR3: CASSSQVSSGNTIYF. The CDR3 bases are TGTGCCAGCAGTTCTCAGGTCTCCTCTGGAAACACCATATATTTT.

V and J are TRBV21-1 and TRBJ2-5; TRBD1, the table's D call, was not compared with the DNA. TRBV21-1 has pseudogene status. CDR3 length: 15 residues. The CDR3, as DNA: TGTGCCAGCAGCCGGGACAGGGGATTTGAAGAGACCCAGTACTTC. This gives the protein CASSRDRGFEETQYF.